Reported below is one T cell receptor (beta chain). The clone's antigen remains unknown. Per-base qualities were not stored, and no clone one base away is much larger. CDR1 and CDR2, per the germline V gene, are SNHLY and FYNNEI. The CDR3 runs 15 residues from the cysteine to the phenylalanine. The sequence is cut down to CDR3 DNA, 45 bases in frame from base 1. Here V drops 9 bases and J drops 9 bases, and the junction holds 16 bases not matched to any gene. The record originates from a study of beta chain features in type 1 diabetes (dated by TCRdb to the late 2010s). With regard to the full study: Mean age, gender distribution, total cell number and subset yield were not different between patients and healthy donors. A total of over 95,000,000 sorted cells were examined across all samples, and RNA yield correlated strongly with the number of cells per subset. In the study, TCRB repertoires of sorted circulating CD4+ T cell subsets from recently diagnosed type 1 diabetes patients were compared with those of matched healthy donors. Regulatory and stem cell-like memory subsets were isolated from only 8 patients and roughly 8 healthy donors, whereas naive and central memory subsets came from all 28 donors. The paper's findings and limits, for the study overall: In all four CD4+ subsets, TCRB CDR3 length was moderately but significantly shorter in type 1 diabetes patients. PCR might favor shorter templates, but patient and control samples were amplified and corrected together, so any skew would affect both groups equally. Fewer insertions and more nucleotide deletions at VDJ recombination sites were observed in patients with type 1 diabetes, implying thymic rearrangement abnormalities. Naive, central memory and regulatory TCRB repertoires appeared more similar among patients than among healthy donors. Because cDNA rather than genomic DNA was sequenced, highly expressing activated cells could have been over-represented, although no difference in activation and CD3 levels was found between groups. Because small numbers of individuals were included in the HLA sub-analyses, any influence of HLA type on TCRB rearrangement was left unresolved.

The entire amount of isolated RNA was reverse transcribed using the High Capacity cDNA Reverse Transcription Kit, so the sequenced TCRB transcripts were expressed ones. Deep immunoSEQ sequencing was performed on naive, central memory and regulatory T cell samples, with an average of around 3.4 million total reads per sample. Sorted cells were lysed in RLT buffer and RNA was extracted with DNase-treated RNeasy Micro or Mini kits, depending on cell number. To prevent cross-contamination, each cell subset was processed individually, whereas patient and healthy donor samples were processed jointly. The immunoSEQ multiplex PCR was used to amplify TCRB sequences from cDNA, yielding 87-bp fragments that span the CDR3 region. Amplicons were sequenced on the Illumina HiSeq platform. The authors' pipeline ran thus. PCR bias was corrected computationally using synthetic template baselines, and reads within Hamming distance 2 were collapsed, with unmergeable singletons discarded. Reads were aligned against IMGT to assign V, D and J genes, CDR3 length and insertions or deletions at six rearrangement sites. Within each subset, clonotype counts were normalized to sorted cell number, after which true diversity and Gini coefficients were computed with the tcR R package. The overlap coefficient, calculated on TCRB nucleotide sequences, was used to quantify repertoire sharing. Out-of-frame TCRB sequences from naive cells were analyzed to stand in for the pre-selection repertoire. As stored in TCRdb, this immuneACCESS dataset retains in-frame rearrangements with V and J assigned. A fraction of the clones does not appear; measured against another copy, unresolved V genes explain less than half of the discrepancy, and the remainder lacks a known reason. V and J calls plus clone size are reproduced from that table; the DNA served to infer D and trimming. The sample has 200,000 to 250,000 clones on record, around 9.6% of them singletons. The leading ten clones occupy about 0.037% of the sample.

Each donor gave one peripheral blood draw, roughly 110 mL on average, collected into heparinised tubes. Using a panel that included CD45RO, CCR7, CD25, CD127, CD95 and CD27, naive, central memory, regulatory and stem cell-like memory CD4+ T cells were sorted on a BD FACSAria II. A purity above 98% was achieved for all sorted populations. Right away, PBMCs were isolated by Lymphoprep density gradient centrifugation and were stained directly, with no culture step. So that batch effects would be minimized, each experiment stained and sorted samples in pairs, pairing one healthy donor with one patient.

This TCR derives from a young woman in good health. The source material was naive CD4+ T cells from blood. This sample's cell subset or site label indicates: true naive CD4+ T cells. The rearranged chain carries TRBV2 and TRBJ2-1, and 8 junction bases match TRBD2. The nucleotides read TGTGCCAGTTCGAAGCTGGCGGGAGGAGTGGGTGAGCAGTTCTTC. Translated, this gives CASSKLAGGVGEQFF.